This entry lists 11 T cell receptor beta chains sequenced from one sample in a study of T cell clonality in common variable immunodeficiency (dated by TCRdb to between 2014 and 2016). Their antigens remain unidentified. Broader findings and caveats from the paper: CVID TCRbeta sequences were reported to have fewer deletions and N-nucleotide insertions and to lack highly modified clones with 13 or more V deletions.

The protocol used for the library was the immunoSEQ multiplex PCR assay. TCRdb's version of the immuneACCESS table is confined to in-frame rearrangements and falls short of the full clone set. An unresolved V gene accounts for under half of the shortfall where checked; the remainder is of unknown origin. This sample includes about 30,000 clones, and none of them was observed just once. 5% to 6.5% of the sample goes to the ten largest clones. The sample was peripheral blood mononuclear cells. These TCRs come from a human donor with common variable immunodeficiency.

This clone appeared many times. From the germline J gene comes the end of the CDR3, since the read stops 3 residues before it. The chain joins TRBV18 to TRBJ1-1, with D perhaps matching TRBD1 (6 bases). V was trimmed by 2 bases and J by 0 bases, leaving 13 bases between them. This CDR3 comprises 16 residues. Looked up from germline, CDR1 is KGHSH and CDR2 is LQKENI. The sequenced CDR3 bases are TGTGCCAGCTCACCAACCTTTGGGGACATGAACACTGAA. It codes for CASSPTFGDMNTE. From start to end, the CDR3 is CASSPTFGDMNTEAFF.

In regard to this clone: The read gets to within 3 residues of the CDR3 end, and the germline J gene fills in the rest. The rearrangement joins TRBV19 to TRBJ1-1; D remains ambiguous. CDR3 size: 15 residues. V lost 6 bases and J lost 1, with 15 bases in between. Germline CDR1 and CDR2: LNHDA and SQIVND (reference sequence). The chain's CDR3 is CASSHGVGPNTEAFF. Incomplete CDR3 DNA: TGTGCCAGTAGCCATGGAGTGGGCCCGAACACTGAA.

This clone was detected a few times. The DNA ends 3 residues before the CDR3 does, and the rest of the CDR3 is filled in from the germline J gene. The V and J genes are TRBV7-9 and TRBJ1-1; 7 nucleotides align to TRBD1. CDR1 and CDR2 (germline): SEHNR, FQNEAQ (reference sequence). With 4 bases clipped from V and 3 bases from J, the junction kept 8 bases outside the gene matches. The CDR3 totals 15 residues. The CDR3 here is CASSSARQGYTEAFF. The CDR3 DNA, read in part, is TGTGCCAGCAGCTCCGCTCGACAGGGTTACACTGAA.

This clone was seen at least ten times. The read halts 3 residues ahead of the CDR3 end, with the missing end drawn from the germline J gene. V usage is TRBV18 and J usage is TRBJ2-5; D is unclear. This CDR3 is built from 15 residues. V was clipped by 2 bases and J by 3 bases, with 13 bases between them. Germline V lookup: CDR1 KGHSH, CDR2 LQKENI. The CDR3 spells CASSPFAVGEETQYF. The sequenced CDR3 bases are TGTGCCAGCTCACCATTCGCGGTAGGCGAAGAGACC.

This clone turned up a few times. The read stops 3 residues short of the end of the CDR3; the missing end is completed from the germline J gene. This chain links TRBV6-2 or TRBV6-3 with TRBJ2-1, with 7 bases matching TRBD2. The junction had 11 bases not matched to a gene; V was cut back by 6 bases and J by 6 bases. From germline, CDR1 is MNHEY and CDR2 SVGEGT. The CDR3 has 15 amino acids. The CDR3 sequence: CASRPTGTIFNEQFF. Incomplete CDR3 DNA: TGTGCCAGCAGACCGACCGGGACTATCTTCAATGAG.

Notes on this clone: From the germline J gene comes the end of the CDR3, since the read stops 3 residues before it. The gene calls are TRBV20-1 and TRBJ1-2; perhaps TRBD1 as D (6 bases). Per the germline V gene, CDR1 is DFQATT and CDR2 is SNEGSKA (reference sequence). Trimming left V 5 bases short and J 4 bases short, with 8 bases between. The CDR3 runs 11 residues. Incomplete CDR3 DNA: TGCAGTGCTCAGACAGGCTATGGC. Translating gives CSAQTGYG. The whole CDR3 is CSAQTGYGYTF.

This clone has ten or more counts. The read finishes 3 residues shy of the CDR3 end, and the germline J gene is used to complete it. V is TRBV2 and J is TRBJ1-1, with D possibly matching TRBD1 (6 bases). Germline V gene sequence: CDR1 SNHLY, CDR2 FYNNEI. Trimming took 6 bases from V and 2 from J, leaving 19 bases between them. This CDR3 region has 16 residues. CDR3 sequence reads: CASSDLGSGANTEAFF. The sequenced part of the CDR3 DNA is TGTGCCAGCAGCGATTTAGGTTCAGGGGCTAACACTGAA. Full variable domain (remainder filled in from reference TRBV2 and TRBJ1-1): EPEVTQTPSHQVTQMGQEVILRCVPISNHLYFYWYRQILGQKVEFLVSFYNNEISEKSEIFDDQFSVERPDGSNFTLKIRSTKLEDSAMYFCASSDLGSGANTEAFFGQGTRLTVV.

This clone was counted only a few times. The read ends 3 residues before the CDR3 terminus; that terminus is restored from the germline J gene. The chain has TRBV19 and TRBJ1-2, with D possibly matching TRBD1 (6 bases). There are 13 residues in the CDR3. V shed 6 bases and J shed 6 bases, with 14 bases lying between them. Germline V lookup: CDR1 LNHDA, CDR2 SQIVND (reference sequence). The CDR3 is CASRISGDNGYTF. The sequenced CDR3 bases are TGTGCCAGTAGAATATCAGGGGATAATGGC.

This clone occurred many times. CDR3 protein: CASSLTGADTQYF. The sequenced part of the CDR3 DNA is TGCGCCAGCAGCTTGACAGGGGCCGATACG. The chain carries TRBV5-1 and TRBJ2-3, with 7 positions matching TRBD1. The read falls 3 residues short of the CDR3 end, and the missing part is taken from the germline J gene. With V trimmed by 1 base and J by 6 bases, 2 bases remained unmatched. Germline CDR1 reads SGHRS; CDR2 reads YFSETQ. The CDR3 spans 13 residues. The entire variable domain, with the rest obtained from reference TRBV5-1 and TRBJ2-3, is as follows: KAGVTQTPRYLIKTRGQQVTLSCSPISGHRSVSWYQQTPGQGLQFLFEYFSETQRNKGNFPGRFSGRQFSNSRSEMNVSTLELGDSALYLCASSLTGADTQYFGPGTRLTVL.

This clone was found a few times. The read ends 3 residues before the CDR3 terminus; that terminus is restored from the germline J gene. The chain employs TRBV5-1 and TRBJ1-6; possible D gene TRBD1, 5 bases. The V and J ends lost 0 bases and 1 base respectively, with 8 bases between them. This CDR3 has 16 amino acids. CDR1 SGHRS and CDR2 YFSETQ come from the germline V gene. The CDR3 bases that were read are TGCGCCAGCAGCTTGGCCGAGGGGTCCTATAATTCACCC. The encoded protein is CASSLAEGSYNSP. The full CDR3 is CASSLAEGSYNSPLHF.

This clone was recorded a few times. Coverage ceases 3 residues before the CDR3 finishes, and the germline J gene fills in the end. J is TRBJ1-1 and V is TRBV7-9; D uncertain. Trimming pared 0 bases from V and 0 bases from J, leaving 2 bases between. Germline V gives CDR1 SEHNR, CDR2 FQNEAQ (reference sequence). CDR3 size: 13 residues. The part of the CDR3 DNA that was read is TGTGCCAGCAGCTTAGCCATGAACACTGAA. Protein: CASSLAMNTE. The CDR3 in full is CASSLAMNTEAFF.